This T cell receptor (beta chain) was recorded in a study of metastatic and nonmetastatic thyroid tumors (dated by TCRdb to 2020 to 2021). Regarding the study in general: Repertoires from peripheral blood and from tumor or nodule tissue samples of malignant and benign thyroid patients were compared.

This clone appeared many times. Its antigen is currently not known. No per-base quality is available; no much larger clone lies one base away. To prepare the library, PCR was applied. Instrument used: Illumina HiSeq 4000. The TCR beta-chain CDR3 region of each patient was profiled by high-throughput sequencing. The paper's data handling went like this. The researchers built a classifier to tell apart papillary thyroid cancer patients with distant metastasis, based on CDR3 differences among clinicopathological groups. The Shannon index was used to assess repertoire diversity, and the Morisita-Horn index was used to assess tumor-blood repertoire similarity. TCRdb cleaned the public reads at Q25 with fastp, built clones with MiXCR and kept in-frame beta chains. These V and J calls originate from TCRdb's pipeline instead of the authors' own analysis. Here the sample has 30,000 to 45,000 clones; under 30% occur a single time. The ten largest make up approximately 11% of the sample.

No patient had received any treatment before thyroid surgery. The study retrospectively analysed patient clinical samples collected from the early 2010s to the late 2010s using T-cell receptor beta sequencing. The study at large found these results: In both blood and tumor samples, TCR beta diversity was reported to be significantly higher in malignant tumors than in benign nodules.

V and J are truncated by 0 bases and 4 bases respectively, leaving an intervening sequence of 0 bases. Looking up the germline V gene yields CDR1 LGHNA and CDR2 YNFKEQ. Taken from cysteine to phenylalanine, the CDR3 has 11 residues. Only CDR3 DNA is held: 33 bases, read in frame from base 1. The receptor was isolated from a male donor with papillary thyroid cancer or a benign thyroid nodule (not recorded which). Some clones in this sample may be carry-over from other donors' samples. Material: blood. The rearranged chain carries TRBV4-2 and TRBJ2-5; the D gene is not confidently resolved. The DNA sequence is as follows: TGTGCCAGCAGCCAAGAAGAGACCCAGTACTTC. This codes for CASSQEETQYF.